This T cell receptor beta chain emerged from a study of PD-1 blockade in mismatch repair-deficient tumors. Regarding the study as a whole: Rapid post-treatment expansion, then contraction, generally preceding radiologic response, marked tumor-resident clones.

Of note for this clone: The antigen is not known.

The CDR3 loop spans 11 amino acids. The germline V gene encodes CDR1 GTSNPN and CDR2 SVGIG (reference sequence). V lost 5 bases and J 8 bases, leaving 9 bases between the germline ends. Profiled with immunoSEQ multiplex PCR; TCRdb holds only in-frame clones, not every one. The sample has about 19,000 clones; more than 65% are singletons. The origin of this receptor is an adult with mismatch repair-deficient cancer. The rearrangement joins TRBV30 to TRBJ1-4; the D is unclear. The specimen was PBMCs, collected 52 weeks after starting pembrolizumab. CDR3 sequence: CAWDNGEKLFF. DNA of the CDR3: TGTGCCTGGGACAATGGGGAAAAACTGTTTTTT.